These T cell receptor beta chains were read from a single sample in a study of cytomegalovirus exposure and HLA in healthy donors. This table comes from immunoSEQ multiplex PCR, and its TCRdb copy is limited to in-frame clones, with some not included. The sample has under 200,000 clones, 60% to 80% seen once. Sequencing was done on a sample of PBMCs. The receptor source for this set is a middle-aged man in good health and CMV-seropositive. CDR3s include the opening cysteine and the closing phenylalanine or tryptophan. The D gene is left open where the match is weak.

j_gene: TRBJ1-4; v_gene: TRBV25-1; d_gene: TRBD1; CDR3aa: CASSGTGGIGRYEKLFF; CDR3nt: TGTGCCAGCAGCGGGACAGGGGGCATTGGGAGGTATGAAAAACTGTTTTTT
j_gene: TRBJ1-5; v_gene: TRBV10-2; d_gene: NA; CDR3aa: CASRATVSGNQPQHF; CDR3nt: TGCGCCAGCAGGGCAACAGTGTCTGGCAATCAGCCCCAGCATTTT
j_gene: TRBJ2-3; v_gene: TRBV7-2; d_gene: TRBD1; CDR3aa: CASRPPTGPTDTQYF; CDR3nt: TGTGCCAGCAGACCCCCGACAGGGCCCACAGATACGCAGTATTTT
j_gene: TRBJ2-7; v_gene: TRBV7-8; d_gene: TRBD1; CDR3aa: CASSLYPGTDYEQYF; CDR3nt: TGTGCCAGCAGCTTATACCCCGGGACAGATTACGAGCAGTACTTC
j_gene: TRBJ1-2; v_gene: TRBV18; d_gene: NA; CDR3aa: CASSLRTESYGYTF; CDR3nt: TGTGCCAGCTCACTACGGACAGAATCCTATGGCTACACCTTC
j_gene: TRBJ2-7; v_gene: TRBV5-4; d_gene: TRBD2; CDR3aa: CASSLPSGGGYEQYF; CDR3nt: TGTGCCAGCAGCTTGCCCAGCGGGGGGGGTTACGAGCAGTACTTC
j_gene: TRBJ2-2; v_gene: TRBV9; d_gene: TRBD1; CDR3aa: CASSPRGQLGELFF; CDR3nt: TGTGCCAGCAGCCCTCGGGGACAGCTCGGGGAGCTGTTTTTT
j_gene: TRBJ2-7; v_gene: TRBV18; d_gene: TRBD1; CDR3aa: CASSARTGGSSYEQYF; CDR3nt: TGTGCCAGCTCGGCCCGGACAGGGGGTTCCTCCTACGAGCAGTACTTC
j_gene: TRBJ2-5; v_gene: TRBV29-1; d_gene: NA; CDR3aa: CSAQLSTQAQYF; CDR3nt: TGCAGCGCCCAGTTATCGACCCAGGCCCAGTACTTC
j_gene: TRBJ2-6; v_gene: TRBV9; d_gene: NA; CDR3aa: CASSVFLSGANVLTF; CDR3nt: TGTGCCAGCAGCGTTTTCCTCTCTGGGGCCAACGTCCTGACTTTC
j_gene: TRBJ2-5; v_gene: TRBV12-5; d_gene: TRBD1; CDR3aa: CASGSDPRGKDQETQYF; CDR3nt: TGTGCTAGTGGTTCCGACCCCAGGGGGAAGGACCAAGAGACCCAGTACTTC
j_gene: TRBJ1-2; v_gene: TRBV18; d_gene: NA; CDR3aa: CASSPPSEAGRSGYTF; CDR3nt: TGTGCCAGCTCACCACCGTCAGAAGCAGGGAGGAGCGGCTACACCTTC
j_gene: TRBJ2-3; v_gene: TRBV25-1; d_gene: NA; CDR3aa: CASSASEQVDGTDTQYF; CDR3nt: TGTGCCAGCAGTGCCTCCGAGCAGGTAGATGGCACAGATACGCAGTATTTT
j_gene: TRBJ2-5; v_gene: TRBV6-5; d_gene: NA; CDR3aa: CASSYGALGVETQYF; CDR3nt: TGTGCCAGCAGTTACGGCGCGCTAGGCGTAGAGACCCAGTACTTC
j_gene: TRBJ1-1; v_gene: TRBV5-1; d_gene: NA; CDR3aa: CASSLVDGGIFNTEAFF; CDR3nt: TGCGCCAGCAGCTTGGTGGACGGGGGAATATTTAACACTGAAGCTTTCTTT
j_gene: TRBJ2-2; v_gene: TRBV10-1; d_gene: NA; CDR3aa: CASSITDTGELFF; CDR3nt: TGCGCCAGCAGTATCACAGATACCGGGGAGCTGTTTTTT
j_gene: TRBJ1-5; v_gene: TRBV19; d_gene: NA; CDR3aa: CASSITGQGGNQPQHF; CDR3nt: TGTGCCAGTAGTATAACAGGGCAGGGTGGCAATCAGCCCCAGCATTTT
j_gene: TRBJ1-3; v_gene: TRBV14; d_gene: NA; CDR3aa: CASSRDLFSGNTIYF; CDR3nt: TGTGCCAGCAGCCGAGACCTTTTCTCTGGAAACACCATATATTTT